The clone carrying this T cell receptor beta chain ranks as medium-sized. The target antigen is unknown. The Oncomine TCR Beta short-read assay generated sequence data from the DNA of cultured CD4+ T cells. TCRdb processed the PCR reads anew with MiXCR; each CDR3 protein has one entry. The sample lists more than 20,000 distinct CDR3 sequences, about 50% occurring once. These data belong to a study of vaccination and CD4 T cells after COVID-19. Germline V gene data show CDR1 as SGHAT and CDR2 as FQNNGV. Germline trimming cut 4 bases from V and 7 bases from J; bases unmatched to any gene: 5. There are 13 residues in the CDR3. Indicated treatment: approximately 10-day PBMC culture with coronavirus spike peptide pools or control peptides (ViraFEST assay).

The sample was CD4+ T cells from blood, cultured in vitro, taken before SARS-CoV-2 vaccination. The chain is built from TRBV11-2 and TRBJ2-5; 8 bases are a match to TRBD2. The origin of this receptor is a human donor who received a COVID-19 vaccine. The CDR3 region has the DNA TGTGCCAGCAGCTCTTCCAGCGGGGGGACCCAGTACTTC. Encoded protein: CASSSSSGGTQYF.